These 4 T cell receptor beta chains share one sample of origin, sequenced in a study of blood T cell repertoires in COVID-19. Using immunoSEQ multiplex PCR, the repertoire was profiled, and TCRdb retains in-frame clones only, with some absent. The table records about 180,000 clones, approximately 80% of them present only once. The material sequenced was peripheral blood. The receptors derive from a human donor in a cohort sampled during active COVID-19.

In its sample, this clone was seen a few times. The CDR3 nucleotides are TGCGCCAGCAGCTTAACCGTAGGAGATGAAAAACTGTTTTTT. Its protein product is CASSLTVGDEKLFF. V is TRBV5-1 and J is TRBJ1-4; the D is unclear. Germline values: CDR1 SGHRS, CDR2 YFSETQ. V lost 2 bases to trimming and J lost 6 bases, with 11 bases between them. This CDR3 region has 14 residues. The entire variable domain, with the rest obtained from reference TRBV5-1 and TRBJ1-4, is as follows: KAGVTQTPRYLIKTRGQQVTLSCSPISGHRSVSWYQQTPGQGLQFLFEYFSETQRNKGNFPGRFSGRQFSNSRSEMNVSTLELGDSALYLCASSLTVGDEKLFFGSGTQLSVL.

The CDR3 sequence is CASSIIQGETQYF. In DNA form, the CDR3 reads TGTGCCAGTAGTATTATACAGGGGGAGACCCAGTACTTC. The rearrangement uses TRBV19 and TRBJ2-5; 7 nucleotides agree with TRBD1. The V gene's germline CDR1 is LNHDA and CDR2 SQIVND (reference sequence). The CDR3 length is 13 residues. V shed 3 bases, J shed 5 bases, and the junction held 3 bases outside the gene matches.

The chain couples TRBV12-3 or TRBV12-4 to TRBJ2-7; tentative D call: TRBD1 (6 bases). The V gene lost 2 bases and the J gene lost 4 bases, with 9 bases spanning the gap. The CDR3 is made up of 13 amino acids. CDR3 DNA: TGTGCCAGCAGTTTACGGCAGGGGTACGAGCAGTACTTC. This gives the protein CASSLRQGYEQYF.

A single count supports this clone. V is TRBV2 and J is TRBJ2-7, with 13 bases identical to TRBD2. The CDR3 spans 15 residues. Trimming at V came to 7 bases and at J to 7 bases, leaving 10 bases not matched to a gene. Per germline, CDR1 SNHLY and CDR2 FYNNEI. The CDR3 bases are TGTGCCAGCAACGGACTAGCGGGGGTCCCCCAGGAGCAGTACTTC. This encodes CASNGLAGVPQEQYF.